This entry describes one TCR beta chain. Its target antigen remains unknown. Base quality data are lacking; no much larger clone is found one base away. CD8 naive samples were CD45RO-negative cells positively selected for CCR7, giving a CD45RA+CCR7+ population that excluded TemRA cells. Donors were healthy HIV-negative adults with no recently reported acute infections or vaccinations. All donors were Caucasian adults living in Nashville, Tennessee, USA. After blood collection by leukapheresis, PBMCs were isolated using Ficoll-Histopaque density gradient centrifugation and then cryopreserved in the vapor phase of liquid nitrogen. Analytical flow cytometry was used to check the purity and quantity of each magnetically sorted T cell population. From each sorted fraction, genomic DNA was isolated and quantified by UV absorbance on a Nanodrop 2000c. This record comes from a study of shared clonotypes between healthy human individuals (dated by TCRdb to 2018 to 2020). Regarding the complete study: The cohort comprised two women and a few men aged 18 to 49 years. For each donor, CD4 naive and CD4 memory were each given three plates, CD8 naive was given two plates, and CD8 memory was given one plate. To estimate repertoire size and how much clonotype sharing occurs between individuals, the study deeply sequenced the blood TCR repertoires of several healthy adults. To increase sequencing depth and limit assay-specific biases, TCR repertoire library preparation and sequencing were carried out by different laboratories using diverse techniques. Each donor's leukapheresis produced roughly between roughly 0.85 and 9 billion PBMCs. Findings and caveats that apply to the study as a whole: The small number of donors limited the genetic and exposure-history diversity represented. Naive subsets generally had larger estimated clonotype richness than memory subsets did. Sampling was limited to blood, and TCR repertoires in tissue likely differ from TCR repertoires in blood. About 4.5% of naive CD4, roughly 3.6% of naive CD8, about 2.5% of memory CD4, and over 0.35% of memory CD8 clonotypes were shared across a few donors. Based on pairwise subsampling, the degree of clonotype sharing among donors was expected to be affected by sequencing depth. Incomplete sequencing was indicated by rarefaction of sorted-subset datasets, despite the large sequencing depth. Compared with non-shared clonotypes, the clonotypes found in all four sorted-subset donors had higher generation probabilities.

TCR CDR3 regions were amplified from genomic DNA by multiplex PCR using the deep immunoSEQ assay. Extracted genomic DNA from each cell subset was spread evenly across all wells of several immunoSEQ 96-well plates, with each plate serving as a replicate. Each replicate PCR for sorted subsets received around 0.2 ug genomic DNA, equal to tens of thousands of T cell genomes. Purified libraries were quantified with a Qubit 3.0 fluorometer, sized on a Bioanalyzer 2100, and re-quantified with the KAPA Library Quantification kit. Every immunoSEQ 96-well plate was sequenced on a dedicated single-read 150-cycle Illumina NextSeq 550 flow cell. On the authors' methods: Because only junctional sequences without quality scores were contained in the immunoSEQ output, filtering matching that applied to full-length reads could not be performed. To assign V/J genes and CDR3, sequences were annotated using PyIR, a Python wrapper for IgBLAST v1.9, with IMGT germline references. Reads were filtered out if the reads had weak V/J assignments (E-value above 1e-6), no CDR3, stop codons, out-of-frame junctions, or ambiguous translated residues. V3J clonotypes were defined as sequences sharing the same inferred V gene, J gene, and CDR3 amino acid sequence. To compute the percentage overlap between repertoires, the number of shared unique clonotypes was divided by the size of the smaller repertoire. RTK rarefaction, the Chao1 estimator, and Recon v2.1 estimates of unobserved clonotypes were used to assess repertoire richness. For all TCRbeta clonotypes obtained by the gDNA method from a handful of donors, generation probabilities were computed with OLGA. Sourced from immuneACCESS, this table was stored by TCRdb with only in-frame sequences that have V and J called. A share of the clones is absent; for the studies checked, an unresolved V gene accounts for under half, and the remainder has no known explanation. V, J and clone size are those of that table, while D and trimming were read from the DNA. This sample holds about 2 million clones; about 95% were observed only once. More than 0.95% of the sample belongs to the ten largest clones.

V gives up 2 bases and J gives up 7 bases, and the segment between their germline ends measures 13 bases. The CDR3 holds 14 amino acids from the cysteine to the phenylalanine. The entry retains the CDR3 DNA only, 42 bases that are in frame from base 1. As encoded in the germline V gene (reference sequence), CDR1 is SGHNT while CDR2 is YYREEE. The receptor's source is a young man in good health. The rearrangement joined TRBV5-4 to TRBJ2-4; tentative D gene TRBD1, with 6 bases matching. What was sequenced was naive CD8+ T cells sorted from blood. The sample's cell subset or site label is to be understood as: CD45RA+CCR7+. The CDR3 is CASSFSGAANIQYF. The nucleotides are TGTGCCAGCAGCTTCTCAGGGGCGGCCAACATTCAGTACTTC.